This T cell receptor (beta chain) came from a study of beta chain features in type 1 diabetes. The sample holds a few counts of this clone. The authors reverse transcribed all of the isolated RNA, so sequencing captured expressed TCRB transcripts. Generated by immunoSEQ multiplex PCR, the TCRdb table keeps only in-frame clones and is missing some. The sample has under 400,000 clones; approximately 12% are singletons. CDR3 length: 12 residues. Trimming left V 3 bases short and J 9 bases short, with 6 bases between. In germline, CDR1 is SEHNR, CDR2 FQNEAQ (reference sequence). One heparinised blood draw averaging around 100 mL was given by each donor. It was via CD45RO/CCR7/CD25/CD127/CD95/CD27 that CD4+ naive, central memory, regulatory and stem cell-like memory cells were sorted. Every sorted population was more than 95% pure.

The clonotype originates from a man younger than 35 in good health. Sequenced material: naive CD4+ T cells from blood. V gene TRBV7-9 combines with J gene TRBJ1-6; no clear D. CDR3 sequence: CASSFISSPLHF. CDR3 DNA sequence: TGTGCCAGCAGCTTTATCTCTTCACCCCTCCACTTT.